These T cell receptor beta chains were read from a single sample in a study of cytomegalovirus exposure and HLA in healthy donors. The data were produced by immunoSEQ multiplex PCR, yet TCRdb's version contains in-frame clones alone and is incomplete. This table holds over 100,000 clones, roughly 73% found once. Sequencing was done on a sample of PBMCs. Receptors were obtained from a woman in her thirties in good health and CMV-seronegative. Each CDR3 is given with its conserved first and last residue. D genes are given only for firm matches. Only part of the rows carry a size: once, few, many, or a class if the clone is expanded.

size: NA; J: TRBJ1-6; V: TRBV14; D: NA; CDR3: CASSQTSGGSPLHF; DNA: TGTGCCAGCAGCCAAACGTCTGGAGGCTCACCCCTCCACTTT
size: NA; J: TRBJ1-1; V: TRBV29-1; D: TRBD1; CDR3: CSVGTTGQTNTEAFF; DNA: TGCAGCGTTGGGACTACGGGACAGACGAACACTGAAGCTTTCTTT
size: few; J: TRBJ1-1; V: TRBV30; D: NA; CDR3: CAWSSTGYTEAFF; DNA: TGTGCCTGGAGTTCTACAGGGTACACTGAAGCTTTCTTT
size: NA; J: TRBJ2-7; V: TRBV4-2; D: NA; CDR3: CASSQETTSYEQYF; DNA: TGTGCCAGCAGCCAGGAGACTACCTCCTACGAGCAGTACTTC
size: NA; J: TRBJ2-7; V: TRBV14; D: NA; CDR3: CASSQERGSYEQYF; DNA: TGTGCCAGCAGCCAAGAAAGGGGAAGCTACGAGCAGTACTTC
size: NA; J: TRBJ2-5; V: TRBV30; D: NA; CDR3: CAWGALGTQYF; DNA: TGTGCCTGGGGAGCCCTGGGGACCCAGTACTTC
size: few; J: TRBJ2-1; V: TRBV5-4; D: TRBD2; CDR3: CASSTGTSGGSEQFF; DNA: TGTGCCAGCAGCACAGGGACTAGCGGGGGGAGTGAGCAGTTCTTC
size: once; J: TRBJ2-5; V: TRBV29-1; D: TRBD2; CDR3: CSVARTSGKETQYF; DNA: TGCAGCGTCGCCCGGACTAGCGGAAAAGAGACCCAGTACTTC
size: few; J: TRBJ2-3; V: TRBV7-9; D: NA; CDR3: CASSLGFLLGTQYF; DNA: TGTGCCAGCAGCTTAGGTTTCTTGCTAGGTACGCAGTATTTT
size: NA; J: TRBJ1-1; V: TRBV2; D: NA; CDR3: CASSDDRGIVGYTEAFF; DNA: TGTGCCAGCAGTGACGATAGGGGAATAGTTGGTTACACTGAAGCTTTCTTT
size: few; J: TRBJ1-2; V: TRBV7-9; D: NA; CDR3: CASTSWGLGYTF; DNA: TGTGCCAGCACCTCCTGGGGGCTTGGCTACACCTTC
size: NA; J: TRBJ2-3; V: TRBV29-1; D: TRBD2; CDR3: CSVAEAGWADTQYF; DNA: TGCAGCGTTGCAGAAGCGGGGTGGGCGGATACGCAGTATTTT
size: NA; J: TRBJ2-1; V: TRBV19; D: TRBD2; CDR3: CASSWGGGDNEQFF; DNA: TGTGCCAGTAGTTGGGGCGGGGGGGACAATGAGCAGTTCTTC
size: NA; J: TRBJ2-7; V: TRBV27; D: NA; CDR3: CASSLSSGSYEQYF; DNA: TGTGCCAGCAGTTTATCCTCAGGATCCTACGAGCAGTACTTC
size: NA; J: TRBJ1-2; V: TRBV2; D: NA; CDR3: CASSSRANYGYTF; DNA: TGTGCCAGCAGTAGCAGGGCTAACTATGGCTACACCTTC
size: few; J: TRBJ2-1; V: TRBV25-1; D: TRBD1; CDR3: CASSEYRGLRGEQFF; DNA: TGTGCCAGCAGTGAATACAGGGGGCTGCGAGGTGAGCAGTTCTTC
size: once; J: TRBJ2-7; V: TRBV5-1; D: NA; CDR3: CASSLGPSLYEQYF; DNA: TGCGCCAGCAGCTTGGGCCCTAGCCTCTACGAGCAGTACTTC
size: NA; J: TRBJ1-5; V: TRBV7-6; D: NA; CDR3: CASSRVSNQPQHF; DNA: TGTGCCAGCTCCAGGGTGAGCAATCAGCCCCAGCATTTT
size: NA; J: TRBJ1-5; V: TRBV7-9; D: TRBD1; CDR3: CASSLWGNDRELSQPQHF; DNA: TGTGCCAGCAGCTTATGGGGCAATGACAGGGAGCTAAGTCAGCCCCAGCATTTT
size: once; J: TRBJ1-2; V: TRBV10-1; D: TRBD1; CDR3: CASSESTGDGYTF; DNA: TGCGCCAGCAGTGAGTCCACAGGGGATGGCTACACCTTC
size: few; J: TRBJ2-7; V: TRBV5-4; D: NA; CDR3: CASSSPGFEQYF; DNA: TGTGCCAGCAGCTCCCCAGGGTTTGAGCAGTACTTC
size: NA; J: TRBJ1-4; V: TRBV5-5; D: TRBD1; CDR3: CASSWPKGTGNEKLFF; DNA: TGTGCCAGCAGCTGGCCGAAGGGGACAGGAAATGAAAAACTGTTTTTT
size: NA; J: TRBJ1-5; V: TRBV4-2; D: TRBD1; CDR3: CASSQEGTGGNQPQHF; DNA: TGTGCCAGCAGCCAAGAAGGCACAGGGGGTAATCAGCCCCAGCATTTT
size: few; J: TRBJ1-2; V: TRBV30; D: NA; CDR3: CAWSVTGNAYGYTF; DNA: TGTGCCTGGAGTGTAACAGGCAACGCCTATGGCTACACCTTC
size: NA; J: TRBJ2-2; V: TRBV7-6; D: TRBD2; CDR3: CASSLREGNTGELFF; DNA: TGTGCCAGCAGCTTACGGGAGGGTAACACCGGGGAGCTGTTTTTT
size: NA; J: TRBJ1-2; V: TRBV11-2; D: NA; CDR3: CASSPGAGNDGYTF; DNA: TGTGCCAGCAGCCCCGGAGCGGGGAATGATGGCTACACCTTC
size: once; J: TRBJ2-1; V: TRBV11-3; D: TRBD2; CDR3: CASSLELAGGYNEQFF; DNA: TGTGCCAGCAGCTTAGAACTAGCGGGGGGGTATAATGAGCAGTTCTTC
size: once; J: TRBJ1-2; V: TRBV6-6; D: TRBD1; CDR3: CASSGPDRAENGYTF; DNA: TGTGCCAGCAGTGGCCCCGACAGGGCCGAAAATGGCTACACCTTC